The source of this TCR beta chain is a study of OX40 agonist ivuxolimab in advanced cancers. Describing the broader study: Ivuxolimab, which targeted the costimulatory receptor OX40 (CD134), was an agonistic, fully human IgG2 monoclonal antibody. Intravenous ivuxolimab was administered to patients every 2 weeks at six dose levels: 0.01, 0.1, 0.3, 1.5, 3 and 10 mg/kg. Among the 52 dose-escalation patients, some 20 had hepatocellular carcinoma, approximately 15 melanoma, 9 renal cell carcinoma and 9 head and neck cancer. In the dose-escalation cohort, approximately 82% of patients were male, and the mean age was 60 years with a range of about 20 to 90. Prior anti-PD-1, anti-PD-L1 or anti-CTLA-4 therapy was permitted, and about two fifths of dose-escalation patients had received checkpoint inhibitors. Partial responses occurred in three dose-escalation patients: two with cutaneous melanoma and one with hepatocellular carcinoma. Peripheral TCRbeta sequencing aimed to test whether ivuxolimab altered TCR sequence diversity and caused clonal T-cell expansion. The paper covers the monotherapy dose-escalation part of the phase I ivuxolimab trial, which included N of about 50 patients.

The CDR3 numbers 15 residues from cysteine through phenylalanine. Only the CDR3 portion is preserved as DNA: 45 bases, with reading frame beginning at the first base. The germline V gene specifies SQVTM as CDR1 and ANQGSEA as CDR2. V lost 0 bases and J lost 4 bases, and the count of bases not matched to a germline gene is 8. What the work shows at the level of the full study, not this receptor alone: Low levels of normalized T-cell clonal expansion were also seen in some patients who did not respond. The antigen specificity of the peripheral T cells that underwent clonal expansion was not determined. On average, CD8+ T cells showed more expanded clones than CD4+ T cells after ivuxolimab. At doses of 0.1 to 3.0 mg/kg, clonal expansion of both CD4+ and CD8+ blood T cells was observed from baseline to week 6. In partial responders in the 0.1-3.0 mg/kg groups, normalized peripheral clonal expansion was found to be among the lowest, especially among CD8+ T cells.

To sequence the TCRbeta CDR3 region, genomic DNA was isolated from the sorted cells. The immunoSEQ Assay was used to sequence the TCRbeta CDR3 regions. TCRdb provides this immuneACCESS table in a form limited to in-frame rearrangements. Some clones are lacking; in checked studies, under half of them reflect an unresolved V gene, and why the rest are absent is not known. In all, the sample holds around 80,000 clones, and around 90% of those were seen once. Of the sample, 2.5% falls within the top ten clones. The trial excluded patients who had a history of autoimmune disease or were on systemic immunosuppression. Peripheral blood for TCR sequencing was drawn from every dose cohort at baseline, at cycle 4 day 1 and at cycle 7 day 1. Samples came from an open-label, multicenter, first-in-human phase I dose-escalation trial of ivuxolimab. Adults with locally advanced or metastatic head and neck squamous cell, hepatocellular, melanoma or renal cell carcinoma were enrolled in the trial. Before TCR sequencing, CD4+ T cells and CD8+ T cells from peripheral blood were sorted into separate populations.

As regards this clone: It lacks a known antigen. No clone much larger than this one lies a single base away; base qualities are absent.

The TCR was taken from an adult with an advanced solid tumor such as melanoma, head and neck, liver or kidney cancer. The sequences come from CD4+ or CD8+ T cells sorted from blood, collected in a trial of the OX40 agonist ivuxolimab. The chain employs TRBV29-1 and TRBJ1-2, and 7 junction bases match TRBD1. The DNA is TGCAGCGTTGAAGATATTAGGGGGCTCGGCTATGGCTACACCTTC. The encoded protein is CSVEDIRGLGYGYTF.